Each of the 6 T cell receptor beta chains below was sequenced from the same sample in a study of human T cells and chemical hapten exposure (dated by TCRdb to about 2021). The time point label, as the study defines it: patch test 1, 2 weeks after DPC sensitization. In the paper's terms, the treatment or condition label means: therapeutic diphenylcyclopropenone sensitization with weekly scalp DPC. Library construction relied on RACE. Sequencing was performed on a NextSeq 500. Starting from the raw public reads, TCRdb applied fastp trimming at Q25, assembled clones with MiXCR and retained in-frame beta chains. Each record represents a unique CDR3 protein, reported with the most common genes and DNA among its rows. This sample has more than 65,000 distinct CDR3 sequences in its table, and around 10% of those were observed once. The ten largest clones take up under 1.5% of the sample. This sample comprised whole blood, obtained in connection with sensitization to the hapten diphenylcyclopropenone (DPC). The origin of the receptors is a woman between 50 and 59 years old with alopecia areata. Some clones in this sample may be carry-over from other donors' samples.

Within the sample, this clonotype is medium-sized. This chain uses TRBV7-2 with TRBJ2-3; D perhaps matches TRBD2 (5 bases). The CDR3 totals 14 residues. Germline loops: CDR1 SGHTA, CDR2 FQGNSA. The CDR3 spells CATVSRGSTDTQYF. Written as DNA, the CDR3 is TGTGCTACCGTATCGCGCGGGAGCACAGATACGCAGTATTTT.

Concerning this clonotype itself: It may be a read error: a sequence one base away is much more abundant. The chain employs TRBV11-2 and TRBJ1-1; no definite D call. Trimming took off 5 bases at V and 1 base at J, with 11 bases between the two ends. Germline V CDR1 and CDR2: SGHAT, FQNNGV. CDR3 length: 14 residues. The DNA for the CDR3 is TGTGCCAGCAGCCTCCAGTGGGGGAACACTGAAGCTTTCTTT. It encodes CASSLQWGNTEAFF.

The rearrangement joins TRBV29-1 to TRBJ2-3; 12 bases align to TRBD2. The CDR3 spans 16 residues. V lost 1 base and J lost 5; bases outside the gene matches: 7. Germline-derived CDR1 and CDR2 are SQVTM and ANQGSEA. Written as DNA, the CDR3 is TGCAGCGTTGAAGGGCTAGCGGGAGGGCTTGGAGATACGCAGTATTTT. Amino acid sequence: CSVEGLAGGLGDTQYF.

This clonotype was counted at least ten times. J is TRBJ2-1 and V is TRBV29-1, with 7 nucleotides matching TRBD1. The CDR3 is 14 residues long. V trimming: 7 bases; J trimming: 1 base; junction bases outside the gene matches: 7. Germline assignment: CDR1 SQVTM and CDR2 ANQGSEA. The CDR3 spells CSGLQGVSYNEQFF. As DNA, the CDR3 is TGCAGCGGGCTCCAGGGGGTGTCCTACAATGAGCAGTTCTTC.

The rearrangement uses TRBV7-8 and TRBJ2-3; 9 bases match TRBD2. Germline V gene sequence: CDR1 SGHVS, CDR2 FQNEAQ. This CDR3 contains 16 residues. With V trimmed by 5 bases and J by 4 bases, 10 bases remained unmatched. CDR3 residues: CASSPRTSAESDTQYF. The DNA for the CDR3 is TGTGCCAGCAGCCCACGGACTAGCGCCGAGTCAGATACGCAGTATTTT.

Only a few counts were recorded for this clonotype. The rearrangement uses TRBV13 and TRBJ2-6; 7 nucleotides line up with TRBD1. Germline V gives CDR1 PRHDT, CDR2 FYEKMQ (reference sequence). The trim removed 5 bases at V and 2 bases at J, leaving 12 bases unmatched. CDR3 length: 18 amino acids. Here the CDR3 reads CASSLNRGVSTGANVLTF. CDR3 coding DNA: TGTGCCAGCAGCCTGAACAGGGGCGTCTCCACTGGGGCCAACGTCCTGACTTTC.